The 19 T cell receptor beta chains in this list originate from one sample, sequenced in a study of blood T cell repertoires in COVID-19. This table comes from immunoSEQ multiplex PCR, and its TCRdb copy is limited to in-frame clones, with some not included. The table lists about 60,000 clones, 80% to 90% of them singletons. Material: PBMCs or T cells enriched from blood (not recorded which). The receptors here all came from a middle-aged woman with acute COVID-19.

V is TRBV11-2 and J is TRBJ2-2, with 10 bases aligning to TRBD1. The trim removed 4 bases at V and 1 base at J, leaving 0 bases unmatched. The CDR3 is 15 amino acids. Germline V lookup: CDR1 SGHAT, CDR2 FQNNGV. The CDR3 DNA is TGTGCCAGCAGCTGGGACAGGGGGAACACCGGGGAGCTGTTTTTT. Its translation is CASSWDRGNTGELFF. Full variable domain (outside the CDR3, taken from reference TRBV11-2 and TRBJ2-2): EAGVAQSPRYKIIEKRQSVAFWCNPISGHATLYWYQQILGQGPKLLIQFQNNGVVDDSQLPKDRFSAERLKGVDSTLKIQPAKLEDSAVYLCASSWDRGNTGELFFGEGSRLTVL.

The chain employs TRBV5-1 and TRBJ2-7, with D perhaps matching TRBD2 (6 bases). The CDR3 has 13 residues. The V gene's germline CDR1 is SGHRS and CDR2 YFSETQ. The ends were cut back, 0 bases at V and 5 bases at J, with 9 bases in the middle. The CDR3: CASSLVGGHEQYV. In DNA, the CDR3 is TGCGCCAGCAGCTTGGTTGGAGGGCACGAGCAGTACGTC.

This chain connects TRBV2 to TRBJ2-2; 13 bases match TRBD2. Per germline, CDR1 SNHLY and CDR2 FYNNEI. This CDR3 is 15 amino acids long. Trimming took 5 bases from V and 5 from J; bases not matched to a gene: 2. The CDR3 is CASSKLAGGTGELFF. In nucleotides, the CDR3 is TGTGCCAGCAGTAAACTAGCGGGGGGGACCGGGGAGCTGTTTTTT.

This sequence joins TRBV14 and TRBJ2-1; 10 nucleotides line up with TRBD2. V was pared by 5 bases and J by 9 bases, with 10 bases of the junction left unmatched. Per the germline V gene, CDR1 is SGHDN and CDR2 is FVKESK. This CDR3 has 15 residues. CDR3 DNA sequence: TGTGCCAGCAGCTCCAGCGGGGGGGCCTCATCTGAGCAGTTCTTC. It codes for CASSSSGGASSEQFF. Supplemented by reference TRBV14 and TRBJ2-1, the full variable domain reads EAGVTQFPSHSVIEKGQTVTLRCDPISGHDNLYWYRRVMGKEIKFLLHFVKESKQDESGMPNNRFLAERTGGTYSTLKVQPAELEDSGVYFCASSSSGGASSEQFFGPGTRLTVL.

V is TRBV5-4 and J is TRBJ1-6; D possibly corresponds to TRBD1 (6 bases). The length of the CDR3 is 19 residues. CDR1 is SGHNT and CDR2 is YYREEE in the germline V gene (reference sequence). Trimming removed 3 bases at V and 0 bases at J, with 19 bases between. The CDR3 DNA follows: TGTGCCAGCAGCTCGTTGGGGGGGCGGGGGAGCTCCTATAATTCACCCCTCCACTTT. It translates to CASSSLGGRGSSYNSPLHF.

V usage is TRBV10-1 and J usage is TRBJ2-7, with a possible D match to TRBD1 (5 bases). The CDR3 covers 13 residues. The germline CDR1 and CDR2 sequences are WNHNN and SYGVQD (reference sequence). V was shortened by 6 bases and J by 2 bases, with 11 bases between the two germline ends. The chain's CDR3 is CASSPSGTYEQYV. CDR3 DNA: TGCGCCAGCAGCCCCTCAGGGACCTACGAGCAGTACGTC.

The sample holds a few counts of this clone. This chain joins TRBV19 and TRBJ1-1, with TRBD1 matching over 10 bases. Germline CDR1 LNHDA, CDR2 SQIVND (reference sequence). This CDR3 spans 17 amino acids. V was clipped by 5 bases and J by 11 bases; unmatched bases: 20. The CDR3 sequence: CASSSTTGGNLMFSAFF. In DNA form, the CDR3 reads TGTGCCAGTAGTTCCACGACAGGGGGCAATTTGATGTTCTCGGCTTTCTTT. The full variable domain, its missing parts supplied by reference TRBV19 and TRBJ1-1, is DGGITQSPKYLFRKEGQNVTLSCEQNLNHDAMYWYRQDPGQGLRLIYYSQIVNDFQKGDIAEGYSVSREKKESFPLTVTSAQKNPTAFYLCASSSTTGGNLMFSAFFGQGTRLTVV.

The rearrangement uses TRBV7-9 and TRBJ1-1, with TRBD1 matching 8 bases. Germline V CDR1 and CDR2: SEHNR, FQNEAQ (reference sequence). Trimming took 6 bases from V and 3 from J; bases not matched to a gene: 6. The CDR3 sequence is 14 residues long. In DNA form, the CDR3 reads TGTGCCAGCAGTCCAAACAGGGGGGACACTGAAGCTTTCTTT. Translating it yields CASSPNRGDTEAFF.

The sample holds a few counts of this clone. The chain is built from TRBV5-1 and TRBJ2-7; 10 bases are shared with TRBD1. The V gene's germline CDR1 is SGHRS and CDR2 YFSETQ. Trimming took 0 bases from V and 0 from J; bases not matched to a gene: 0. The CDR3 is 15 amino acids. CDR3 DNA: TGCGCCAGCAGCTTGGGACAGGGGGCCTCCTACGAGCAGTACTTC. Its protein is CASSLGQGASYEQYF.

The chain couples TRBV10-1 to TRBJ2-7; 7 bases are a match to TRBD1. Unmatched junction bases numbered 11, after V lost 5 bases and J lost 10 bases. Germline assignment: CDR1 WNHNN and CDR2 SYGVQD (reference sequence). The CDR3 has 13 residues. CDR3 amino acids: CASSPGAGGTQYF. Here the CDR3 DNA reads TGCGCCAGCAGTCCCGGGGCAGGGGGTACCCAGTACTTC.

The sample holds a few counts of this clone. The CDR3 reads CSVVTKGVNIQYF. Written as DNA, the CDR3 is TGCAGCGTGGTGACCAAGGGGGTAAACATTCAGTACTTC. The chain is built from TRBV29-1 and TRBJ2-4; maybe TRBD1 (6 bases). Per the germline V gene, CDR1 is SQVTM and CDR2 is ANQGSEA. The CDR3 runs 13 residues. V was shortened by 6 bases and J by 6 bases, with 15 bases between the two germline ends.

The V and J genes are TRBV11-2 and TRBJ2-3; TRBD2 aligns across 10 bases. V trimming: 2 bases; J trimming: 6 bases; junction bases outside the gene matches: 8. CDR3 length: 16 residues. CDR1 SGHAT and CDR2 FQNNGV come from the germline V gene. In nucleotides, the CDR3 is TGTGCCAGCAGCTTATCTAGCGGGAGTACTTCGGATACGCAGTATTTT. Amino acid sequence: CASSLSSGSTSDTQYF. Full variable domain (remainder filled in from reference TRBV11-2 and TRBJ2-3): EAGVAQSPRYKIIEKRQSVAFWCNPISGHATLYWYQQILGQGPKLLIQFQNNGVVDDSQLPKDRFSAERLKGVDSTLKIQPAKLEDSAVYLCASSLSSGSTSDTQYFGPGTRLTVL.

V gene TRBV6-6 combines with J gene TRBJ2-7, with a possible D match to TRBD2 (5 bases). Germline V lookup: CDR1 MNHNY, CDR2 SVGAGI (reference sequence). V dropped 0 bases and J dropped 5 bases, with 8 bases sitting between them. The CDR3 loop spans 13 amino acids. The DNA of the CDR3 is TGTGCCAGCAGTTACTCTACGGGGAACGAGCAGTACGTC. It is translated as CASSYSTGNEQYV.

The CDR3 reads CASTTGFDGNQPQHF. CDR3 bases: TGTGCCAGTACCACAGGGTTTGATGGCAATCAGCCCCAGCATTTT. V gene TRBV19 combines with J gene TRBJ1-5, with TRBD1 as a possible D gene (6 bases). Germline-derived CDR1 and CDR2 are LNHDA and SQIVND (reference sequence). V lost 7 bases, J lost 2 bases, and 15 bases lay in between. The CDR3 consists of 15 residues.

This clone was detected only a few times. The V and J genes are TRBV9 and TRBJ2-1, with 8 positions matching TRBD2. CDR1 and CDR2 (germline): SGDLS, YYNGEE. Unmatched junction bases numbered 4, after V lost 3 bases and J lost 2 bases. The CDR3 loop spans 15 amino acids. CDR3 bases: TGTGCCAGCAGCGCTACTAGCGGACCCTACAATGAGCAGTTCTTC. Its protein is CASSATSGPYNEQFF.

The table lists this clone with a few counts. The genes are TRBV6-5 and TRBJ2-3, with 9 bases that match TRBD1. The ends lost 10 bases at V and 4 bases at J; junction bases unmatched: 6. CDR1 and CDR2 (germline): MNHEY, SVGAGI. This CDR3 is built from 13 residues. The CDR3 spells CATQTGGADTQYF. As DNA, the CDR3 is TGTGCCACCCAGACAGGGGGGGCAGATACGCAGTATTTT.

V usage is TRBV11-3 and J usage is TRBJ2-3; TRBD2 agrees at 10 bases. This CDR3 is 17 amino acids long. After removal of 4 bases from V and 3 bases from J, the junction contained 10 bases not matched to a gene. CDR1 SGHNT and CDR2 YENEEA come from the germline V gene. CDR3 region: CASSSSLTSGATDTQYF. In DNA form, the CDR3 reads TGTGCCAGCAGCTCTTCCCTCACTAGCGGGGCTACAGATACGCAGTATTTT.

CDR3 sequence reads: CAQTQGAEEQYV. The CDR3, as DNA: TGTGCCCAGACACAGGGGGCGGAGGAGCAGTACGTC. The chain links TRBV19 to TRBJ2-7, with TRBD1 matching 9 bases. From germline, CDR1 is LNHDA and CDR2 SQIVND (reference sequence). J was trimmed by 7 bases and V by 11 bases; bases with no gene match: 9. The CDR3 runs 12 residues.

J is TRBJ2-7 and V is TRBV5-4, with TRBD1 matching 7 bases. With V trimmed by 4 bases and J by 6 bases, 4 bases remained unmatched. The CDR3 totals 12 residues. CDR1 and CDR2 from the germline V gene are SGHNT and YYREEE (reference sequence). Written as DNA, the CDR3 is TGTGCCAGCAGCCCAACAGGGGTCGAGCAGTACTTC. Translation: CASSPTGVEQYF.